The rows below give T cell receptor beta chains drawn from one sample of a study of cytomegalovirus exposure and HLA in healthy donors. Repertoires were generated with immunoSEQ multiplex PCR, while TCRdb's copy carries only in-frame clones and drops some. The sample has about 110,000 clones, around four fifths seen once. The sample comprised PBMCs. The source is a man in his thirties or forties in good health and CMV-seronegative. Each CDR3 is given with its conserved first and last residue. Fields, in order: D gene, V gene, clone size, J gene, CDR3 DNA, CDR3 protein. A D gene is named only where the DNA matches it firmly. Rows give clone size only sometimes, using once, few, many, or a class for an expanded clone.

D gene: TRBD2; V gene: TRBV28; clone size: .; J gene: TRBJ2-7; CDR3 DNA: TGTGCCTTCAGCGGGGGTTCCGGCGAGCAGTACTTC; CDR3 protein: CAFSGGSGEQYF
D gene: .; V gene: TRBV2; clone size: few; J gene: TRBJ2-7; CDR3 DNA: TGTGCCAGCAGTATACAGGAGAACTACGAGCAGTACTTC; CDR3 protein: CASSIQENYEQYF
D gene: .; V gene: TRBV27; clone size: .; J gene: TRBJ2-2; CDR3 DNA: TGTGCCAGCAGTTCCCCACTTCGGCAGGCCGGGGAGCTGTTTTTT; CDR3 protein: CASSSPLRQAGELFF
D gene: TRBD1; V gene: TRBV25-1; clone size: .; J gene: TRBJ1-5; CDR3 DNA: TGTGCCAGCTGGACAGGGATGAGCAATCAGCCCCAGCATTTT; CDR3 protein: CASWTGMSNQPQHF
D gene: TRBD1; V gene: TRBV7-2; clone size: .; J gene: TRBJ1-2; CDR3 DNA: TGTGCCAGCAGCTTAGCACTCAGGACAGGGGCTGGCTACACCTTC; CDR3 protein: CASSLALRTGAGYTF
D gene: .; V gene: TRBV6-6; clone size: once; J gene: TRBJ2-7; CDR3 DNA: TGTGCCAGCAGTTACCGGGACAACCGGTACTTC; CDR3 protein: CASSYRDNRYF
D gene: TRBD1; V gene: TRBV5-1; clone size: .; J gene: TRBJ1-4; CDR3 DNA: TGCGCCAGCAGCTTCAACAGGGGGCAGTTGGCTGAAAAACTGTTTTTT; CDR3 protein: CASSFNRGQLAEKLFF
D gene: .; V gene: TRBV4-3; clone size: .; J gene: TRBJ2-1; CDR3 DNA: TGCGCCAGCAGCCAAGAAGCGACCTTTGAGCAGTTCTTC; CDR3 protein: CASSQEATFEQFF
D gene: .; V gene: TRBV6-1; clone size: few; J gene: TRBJ1-1; CDR3 DNA: TGTGCCAGCAGTGAAGCAGGGGTAGGTGAAGCTTTCTTT; CDR3 protein: CASSEAGVGEAFF
D gene: TRBD1; V gene: TRBV7-8; clone size: .; J gene: TRBJ1-1; CDR3 DNA: TGTGCCAGCAGCCTCGACAGGACAGGGGGACCTGAAGCTTTCTTT; CDR3 protein: CASSLDRTGGPEAFF
D gene: TRBD1; V gene: TRBV4-3; clone size: once; J gene: TRBJ1-2; CDR3 DNA: TGCGCCAGCAGCCAAGGGACAGGCTATGGCTACACCTTC; CDR3 protein: CASSQGTGYGYTF
D gene: .; V gene: TRBV10-3; clone size: .; J gene: TRBJ2-5; CDR3 DNA: TGTGCCATCAGTGAACAGGGTCGAGGGCAAGAGACCCAGTACTTC; CDR3 protein: CAISEQGRGQETQYF
D gene: .; V gene: TRBV27; clone size: .; J gene: TRBJ1-1; CDR3 DNA: TGTGCCAGCAGAACAGGGATGAACACTGAAGCTTTCTTT; CDR3 protein: CASRTGMNTEAFF
D gene: .; V gene: TRBV28; clone size: .; J gene: TRBJ1-2; CDR3 DNA: TGTGCCAGCAGTTTGGGTCAGGGGTATGGCTACACCTTC; CDR3 protein: CASSLGQGYGYTF
D gene: .; V gene: TRBV6-6; clone size: .; J gene: TRBJ2-7; CDR3 DNA: TGTGCCAGCAGTTACGCAGGGTACGAGCAGTACTTC; CDR3 protein: CASSYAGYEQYF
D gene: TRBD1; V gene: TRBV5-1; clone size: .; J gene: TRBJ1-1; CDR3 DNA: TGCGCCAGCAGCATTGGGACAGGGTTGAGCACTGAAGCTTTCTTT; CDR3 protein: CASSIGTGLSTEAFF
D gene: .; V gene: TRBV19; clone size: .; J gene: TRBJ1-2; CDR3 DNA: TGTGCCACGCAACAGGAACCCCATGGAGGCTACACCTTC; CDR3 protein: CATQQEPHGGYTF
D gene: .; V gene: TRBV6-5; clone size: .; J gene: TRBJ2-7; CDR3 DNA: TGTGCCAGCAGCCCTGATGACCTACTAGACGCGTACTTC; CDR3 protein: CASSPDDLLDAYF
D gene: .; V gene: TRBV27; clone size: once; J gene: TRBJ1-1; CDR3 DNA: TGTGCCAGCAGTGGCCCGACAGAAGAAGCTTTCTTT; CDR3 protein: CASSGPTEEAFF
D gene: TRBD1; V gene: TRBV9; clone size: few; J gene: TRBJ2-1; CDR3 DNA: TGTGCCAGCAGCCCCAGGACCGGGACAGGGTTTGGAAATGAGCAGTTCTTC; CDR3 protein: CASSPRTGTGFGNEQFF
D gene: .; V gene: TRBV18; clone size: .; J gene: TRBJ1-2; CDR3 DNA: TGTGCCAGCTCACCACCAAGCAGGGCCTCCGCTAACTATGGCTACACCTTC; CDR3 protein: CASSPPSRASANYGYTF
D gene: TRBD2; V gene: TRBV5-4; clone size: .; J gene: TRBJ2-1; CDR3 DNA: TGTGCCAGCAGCTTGGACGCTAGCGGGATGGGCAATGAGCAGTTCTTC; CDR3 protein: CASSLDASGMGNEQFF
D gene: .; V gene: TRBV27; clone size: .; J gene: TRBJ2-2; CDR3 DNA: TGTGCCAGCAGTTTCCGACTAGAAGTAGCCGGGGAGCTGTTTTTT; CDR3 protein: CASSFRLEVAGELFF
D gene: .; V gene: TRBV6-5; clone size: .; J gene: TRBJ1-2; CDR3 DNA: TGTGCCAGCAGGGGATCAGGGGCTCGGGGCTACACCTTC; CDR3 protein: CASRGSGARGYTF
D gene: .; V gene: TRBV5-8; clone size: .; J gene: TRBJ1-4; CDR3 DNA: TGTGCCAGCAGCGTAGTTTGGAGGGGTGCTAATGAAAAACTGTTTTTT; CDR3 protein: CASSVVWRGANEKLFF
D gene: .; V gene: TRBV19; clone size: .; J gene: TRBJ2-1; CDR3 DNA: TGTGCCAGTAGTATACAGGTTGACGCCCTCTACAATGAGCAGTTCTTC; CDR3 protein: CASSIQVDALYNEQFF
D gene: TRBD1; V gene: TRBV7-7; clone size: .; J gene: TRBJ2-5; CDR3 DNA: TGTGCCAGCAGCCTCGGGACAGGACAAGAGACCCAGTACTTC; CDR3 protein: CASSLGTGQETQYF
D gene: .; V gene: TRBV10-1; clone size: .; J gene: TRBJ2-1; CDR3 DNA: TGCGCCAGCAGTGATGTGGACAGCGTCCACAATGAGCAGTTCTTC; CDR3 protein: CASSDVDSVHNEQFF
D gene: TRBD1; V gene: TRBV6-5; clone size: .; J gene: TRBJ2-7; CDR3 DNA: TGTGCCAGTTCCGGGACAGGGATCTACGAGCAGTACTTC; CDR3 protein: CASSGTGIYEQYF
D gene: TRBD1; V gene: TRBV28; clone size: once; J gene: TRBJ2-6; CDR3 DNA: TGTGCCAGCAGTTTCCCCAGGGGGACATCTGGGGCCAACGTCCTGACTTTC; CDR3 protein: CASSFPRGTSGANVLTF
D gene: .; V gene: TRBV5-6; clone size: .; J gene: TRBJ1-3; CDR3 DNA: TGTGCCAGCAGCCCCGGTGGAAACACCATATATTTT; CDR3 protein: CASSPGGNTIYF
D gene: TRBD2; V gene: TRBV9; clone size: .; J gene: TRBJ2-1; CDR3 DNA: TGTGCCAGCAGCCCACGGGGGACTAGTGGAAGTGCTGAGCAGTTCTTC; CDR3 protein: CASSPRGTSGSAEQFF
D gene: TRBD2; V gene: TRBV6-1; clone size: .; J gene: TRBJ2-3; CDR3 DNA: TGTGCCAGCAGTGGTCGGGGGGGCCGTCGGGATACGCAGTATTTT; CDR3 protein: CASSGRGGRRDTQYF
D gene: TRBD2; V gene: TRBV6-1; clone size: .; J gene: TRBJ2-7; CDR3 DNA: TGTGCCAGCAGTGAGTCCTCTAGCGGGGGGAGGTCCGAGCAGTACTTC; CDR3 protein: CASSESSSGGRSEQYF
D gene: TRBD1; V gene: TRBV30; clone size: .; J gene: TRBJ1-5; CDR3 DNA: TGTGCCTGGAGCGGGACAGTTAGCAATCAGCCCCAGCATTTT; CDR3 protein: CAWSGTVSNQPQHF
D gene: TRBD1; V gene: TRBV5-3; clone size: .; J gene: TRBJ1-5; CDR3 DNA: TGTGCCAGAAGCCCAAACCGGGACAGGGGCAATCAGCCCCAGCATTTT; CDR3 protein: CARSPNRDRGNQPQHF
D gene: .; V gene: TRBV7-2; clone size: .; J gene: TRBJ2-5; CDR3 DNA: TGTGCCAGCAGCTTACTGCCAGGGCGGGAGACCCAGTACTTC; CDR3 protein: CASSLLPGRETQYF
D gene: .; V gene: TRBV27; clone size: .; J gene: TRBJ1-1; CDR3 DNA: TGTGCCAGCAGTCCTAGGACAGTATTTGAAGCTTTCTTT; CDR3 protein: CASSPRTVFEAFF
D gene: .; V gene: TRBV10-3; clone size: .; J gene: TRBJ2-2; CDR3 DNA: TGTGCCATCAGTGTCTCGCGGGACACCGGGGAGCTGTTTTTT; CDR3 protein: CAISVSRDTGELFF
D gene: .; V gene: TRBV7-8; clone size: .; J gene: TRBJ1-2; CDR3 DNA: TGTGCCAGCAGCTTAGCAGGGGTTCCGACCTATGGCTACACCTTC; CDR3 protein: CASSLAGVPTYGYTF
D gene: .; V gene: TRBV6-5; clone size: .; J gene: TRBJ1-1; CDR3 DNA: TGTGCCAGCAGTTCACTCCGCACTGAAGCTTTCTTT; CDR3 protein: CASSSLRTEAFF
D gene: .; V gene: TRBV5-4; clone size: .; J gene: TRBJ1-2; CDR3 DNA: TGTGCCAGCAGCCCGTCAGGACACAGACGGTTCCCTGGCTACACCTTC; CDR3 protein: CASSPSGHRRFPGYTF
D gene: TRBD2; V gene: TRBV6-5; clone size: .; J gene: TRBJ2-7; CDR3 DNA: TGTGCCAGCAGTTACTCGCTAGCGGGAGGGCCGTACGAGCAGTACTTC; CDR3 protein: CASSYSLAGGPYEQYF
D gene: .; V gene: TRBV4-1; clone size: .; J gene: TRBJ2-2; CDR3 DNA: TGCGCCAGCAGCCAAGGAGTTGCCGGGGAGCTGTTTTTT; CDR3 protein: CASSQGVAGELFF
D gene: TRBD1; V gene: TRBV4-1; clone size: .; J gene: TRBJ1-5; CDR3 DNA: TGCGCCAGCAGCCAAGAAACAGGGGCTCAGCCCCAGCATTTT; CDR3 protein: CASSQETGAQPQHF
D gene: TRBD2; V gene: TRBV9; clone size: .; J gene: TRBJ2-5; CDR3 DNA: TGTGCCAGCAGCGTCAGAACAGCGGGAGGTAGGGAGACCCAGTACTTC; CDR3 protein: CASSVRTAGGRETQYF